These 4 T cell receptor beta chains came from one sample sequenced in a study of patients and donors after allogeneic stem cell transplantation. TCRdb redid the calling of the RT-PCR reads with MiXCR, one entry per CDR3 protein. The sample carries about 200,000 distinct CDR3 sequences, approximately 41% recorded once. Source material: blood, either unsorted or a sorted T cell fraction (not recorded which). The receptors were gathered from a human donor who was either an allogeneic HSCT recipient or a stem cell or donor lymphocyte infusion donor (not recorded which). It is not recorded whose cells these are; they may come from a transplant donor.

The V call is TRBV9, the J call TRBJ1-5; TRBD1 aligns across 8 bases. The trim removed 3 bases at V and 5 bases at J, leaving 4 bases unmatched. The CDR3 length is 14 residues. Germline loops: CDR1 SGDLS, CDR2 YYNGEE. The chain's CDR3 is CASSEQGVHQPQHF. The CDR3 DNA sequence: TGTGCCAGCAGCGAACAGGGGGTACATCAGCCCCAGCATTTT.

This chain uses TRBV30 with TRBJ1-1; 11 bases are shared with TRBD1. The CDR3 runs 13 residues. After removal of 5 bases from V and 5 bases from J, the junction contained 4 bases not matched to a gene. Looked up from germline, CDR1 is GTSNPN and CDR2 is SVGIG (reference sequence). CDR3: CAWGQGASTEAFF. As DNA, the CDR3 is TGTGCCTGGGGACAGGGGGCTAGTACTGAAGCTTTCTTT.

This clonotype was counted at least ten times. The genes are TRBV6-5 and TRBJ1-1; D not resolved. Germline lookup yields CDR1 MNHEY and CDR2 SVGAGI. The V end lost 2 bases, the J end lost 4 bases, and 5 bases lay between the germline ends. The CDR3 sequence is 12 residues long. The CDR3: CASSYEGTEAFF. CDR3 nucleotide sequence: TGTGCCAGCAGTTACGAGGGCACTGAAGCTTTCTTT.

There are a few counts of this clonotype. CDR3 in amino acids: CSVEANYEQYF. CDR3 nucleotides: TGCAGCGTTGAAGCCAACTACGAGCAGTACTTC. The chain has TRBV29-1 and TRBJ2-7; D unclear. The V gene lost 1 base and the J gene lost 3 bases, with 4 bases spanning the gap. Germline CDR1 SQVTM, CDR2 ANQGSEA. The CDR3 is 11 amino acids.